The 15 T cell receptor beta chains given below trace back to one sample, sequenced in a study of blood T cell repertoires in COVID-19. The table came from immunoSEQ multiplex PCR; TCRdb's copy has only in-frame clones and leaves some out. The repertoire holds 150,000 to 180,000 clones, with around 90% as singletons. Sequenced input: peripheral blood. These receptors all stem from a man between 50 and 59 years old with acute or convalescent COVID-19.

The chain has TRBV11-2 and TRBJ2-1, with TRBD2 matching 9 bases. The CDR3 consists of 16 residues. Germline V gene data show CDR1 as SGHAT and CDR2 as FQNNGV. After removal of 5 bases from V and 4 bases from J, the junction contained 9 bases not matched to a gene. This chain's CDR3 is CASSRRGLAGYNEQFF. CDR3 nucleotide sequence: TGTGCCAGCAGCCGGCGGGGCCTAGCGGGATACAATGAGCAGTTCTTC.

This chain connects TRBV7-9 to TRBJ1-2; 8 bases are shared with TRBD1. Trimming cost V 4 bases and J 4 bases; bases outside gene matches: 5. Germline loops: CDR1 SEHNR, CDR2 FQNEAQ (reference sequence). The CDR3 has 14 residues. The CDR3 coding sequence is TGTGCCAGCAGCTCGACGACAGGGGTCTATGGCTACACCTTC. Protein sequence: CASSSTTGVYGYTF.

V usage is TRBV7-9 and J usage is TRBJ2-2; 7 nucleotides agree with TRBD1. Germline CDR1 and CDR2: SEHNR and FQNEAQ (reference sequence). The CDR3 sequence is 15 residues long. Losses at the gene ends were 5 bases for V and 4 bases for J; bases not matched to a gene: 7. The CDR3 is CASSPKGGSTGELFF. Written as DNA, the CDR3 is TGTGCCAGCAGCCCCAAAGGGGGCAGCACCGGGGAGCTGTTTTTT.

The chain has TRBV7-8 and TRBJ1-1; 8 nucleotides align to TRBD1. CDR1 and CDR2 from the germline V gene are SGHVS and FQNEAQ. This CDR3 comprises 17 residues. J was trimmed by 0 bases and V by 6 bases; bases with no gene match: 12. CDR3 bases: TGTGCCAGCAGTTCCCCAGGGACAGGTCTTATGAACACTGAAGCTTTCTTT. Amino acids: CASSSPGTGLMNTEAFF.

The V call is TRBV7-2, the J call TRBJ2-2, with 11 positions matching TRBD2. The CDR3 runs 15 residues. The V and J ends lost 5 bases and 7 bases, in that order; junction bases with no gene match: 6. Germline lookup yields CDR1 SGHTA and CDR2 FQGNSA. The CDR3 DNA reads TGTGCCAGCAGCGTACTAGCGGGAGACCACGGGGAGCTGTTTTTT. It specifies CASSVLAGDHGELFF.

This chain uses TRBV4-1 with TRBJ2-1; weak D call: TRBD2 (6 bases). V dropped 3 bases and J dropped 4 bases, with 19 bases sitting between them. From germline, CDR1 is MGHRA and CDR2 YSYEKL. The CDR3 runs 17 residues. This chain's CDR3 is CASSHRPGGKGYNEQFF. As DNA, the CDR3 is TGCGCCAGCAGCCACCGGCCTGGCGGGAAAGGGTACAATGAGCAGTTCTTC.

This sequence joins TRBV18 and TRBJ1-5; D ambiguous. CDR3 length equals 16 residues. The germline V gene encodes CDR1 KGHSH and CDR2 LQKENI. V shed 6 bases and J shed 3 bases, with 18 bases lying between them. As DNA, the CDR3 is TGTGCCAGCTCGCCTCAGCGGGGAGGTGACAATCAGCCCCAGCATTTT. It translates to CASSPQRGGDNQPQHF.

The CDR3 nucleotides are TGTGCCAGCAGTTTTCTCCGGACAGGGAGGGGGGAGCAGTACTTC. Translation gives CASSFLRTGRGEQYF. The chain uses TRBV28 and TRBJ2-7, with D perhaps matching TRBD1 (8 bases). V shed 3 bases and J shed 7 bases, with 19 bases lying between them. The germline CDR1 and CDR2 sequences are MDHEN and SYDVKM. The CDR3 contains 15 residues. Together with reference TRBV28 and TRBJ2-7, the CDR3 gives the full variable domain: DVKVTQSSRYLVKRTGEKVFLECVQDMDHENMFWYRQDPGLGLRLIYFSYDVKMKEKGDIPEGYSVSREKKERFSLILESASTNQTSMYLCASSFLRTGRGEQYFGPGTRLTVT.

This chain links TRBV5-4 with TRBJ2-3, with TRBD2 matching 8 bases. CDR1 is SGHNT and CDR2 is YYREEE in the germline V gene (reference sequence). V lost 4 bases to trimming and J lost 3 bases; unmatched junction nucleotides: 7. This CDR3 comprises 15 residues. The CDR3, as DNA: TGTGCCAGCAGCCCCCTCGCGGGAGGTACAGATACGCAGTATTTT. It is translated as CASSPLAGGTDTQYF.

V and J are TRBV27 and TRBJ2-1; weak D call: TRBD1 (6 bases). The CDR3 loop spans 14 amino acids. The germline V and J ends were trimmed by 8 bases and 4 bases, with 15 bases remaining between them. The germline gives CDR1 MNHEY, CDR2 SMNVEV (reference sequence). CDR3 nucleotides: TGTGCCAGCGGAACAGGGCAGGAGTACAATGAGCAGTTCTTC. It encodes CASGTGQEYNEQFF.

This chain connects TRBV3-1 (or the pseudogene TRBV3-2) to TRBJ1-4; D remains unclear. Germline CDR1 is LGHDT and CDR2 is YNNKEL (reference sequence). Trimming left V 0 bases short and J 1 base short, with 9 bases between. This CDR3 spans 16 amino acids. The CDR3 loop reads CASSQDPYGTNEKLFF. In nucleotides, the CDR3 is TGTGCCAGCAGCCAAGATCCGTACGGAACTAATGAAAAACTGTTTTTT.

This chain joins TRBV9 and TRBJ1-1; D is perhaps TRBD1 (5 bases). CDR1 and CDR2 (germline): SGDLS, YYNGEE. This CDR3 has 18 amino acids. V was shortened by 3 bases and J by 1 base, with 22 bases between the two germline ends. The CDR3 DNA sequence: TGTGCCAGCAGCGACTGGACACTGGCAGGTATTCCGAACACTGAAGCTTTCTTT. It is translated as CASSDWTLAGIPNTEAFF.

The chain uses TRBV4-1 and TRBJ2-1; 11 bases match TRBD2. J gave up 10 bases and V 2 bases, and 10 bases lay outside the gene matches. The CDR3 extends over 16 amino acids. Germline CDR1 and CDR2: MGHRA and YSYEKL. CDR3 in DNA: TGCGCCAGCAGCCAATTAGCCGGGACTAGCGGTTGGGAGCAGTTCTTC. It translates to CASSQLAGTSGWEQFF.

V gene TRBV4-3 combines with J gene TRBJ1-2; TRBD1 aligns across 9 bases. The CDR3 spans 19 residues. Germline V gene data show CDR1 as LGHNA and CDR2 as YSLEER. V was clipped by 0 bases and J by 3 bases; unmatched bases: 14. CDR3 amino acids: CASSQDPPSLGQGDYGYTF. CDR3 sequence (DNA): TGCGCCAGCAGCCAAGATCCCCCATCGTTGGGACAGGGAGACTATGGCTACACCTTC.

This clone was detected only a few times. The chain uses TRBV4-1 and TRBJ1-1; 8 positions match TRBD1. With V trimmed by 0 bases and J by 4 bases, 7 bases remained unmatched. Per germline, CDR1 MGHRA and CDR2 YSYEKL. There are 16 residues in the CDR3. CDR3 sequence (DNA): TGCGCCAGCAGCCAAGATCGTCTCAGGGGGCCCACTGAAGCTTTCTTT. The encoded protein is CASSQDRLRGPTEAFF.